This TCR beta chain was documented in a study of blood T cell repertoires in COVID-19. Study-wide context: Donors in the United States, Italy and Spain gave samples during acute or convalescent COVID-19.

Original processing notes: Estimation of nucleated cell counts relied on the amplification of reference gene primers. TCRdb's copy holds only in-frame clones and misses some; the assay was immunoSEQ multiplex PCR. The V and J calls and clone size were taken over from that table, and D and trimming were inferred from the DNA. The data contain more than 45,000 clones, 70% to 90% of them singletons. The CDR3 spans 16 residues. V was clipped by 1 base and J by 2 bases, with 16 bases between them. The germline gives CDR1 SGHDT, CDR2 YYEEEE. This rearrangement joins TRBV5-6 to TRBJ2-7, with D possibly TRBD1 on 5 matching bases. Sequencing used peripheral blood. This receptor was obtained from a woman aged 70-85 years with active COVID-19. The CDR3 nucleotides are TGTGCCAGCAGCTTGTGGTATTCGTCCAGGGCCTACGAGCAGTACTTC. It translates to CASSLWYSSRAYEQYF.